This TCR beta chain was recorded in a study of CD8 T cells in ankylosing spondylitis. There are many counts of this clonotype. Antigen specificity is unknown. V shed 1 base and J shed 15 bases, with 16 bases lying between them. Germline V CDR1 and CDR2: SQVTM, ANQGSEA. This CDR3 has 12 residues. General study results and limits: Ankylosing spondylitis blood appeared to carry a characteristic TCR beta motif of roughly eight highly homologous variants.

Via MiXCR, TCRdb re-called the 5' RACE reads, giving one row per CDR3 protein. Of about 800,000 distinct CDR3 sequences listed, 12% are singletons. The clonotype originates from a male donor with ankylosing spondylitis. Sequenced input: blood, either unsorted or a sorted T cell fraction (not recorded which). The rearrangement uses TRBV29-1 and TRBJ2-1, with a tentative D call TRBD2 (7 bases). In DNA form, the CDR3 reads TGCAGCGTTGAAGTGGGGGGGCAGGAGTCGTTCTTC. It yields the protein CSVEVGGQESFF.